Listed here is a single T cell receptor (beta chain). This clone has just one count. Its cognate antigen has yet to be identified. Base qualities were left out, and no much larger clone turns up one base away. The immunoSEQ Assay was the method used to sequence TCRbeta CDR3 regions. After extraction, genomic DNA underwent amplification by bias-controlled multiplex PCR, followed by high-throughput sequencing. The paper's processing steps were these. Collapsing and filtering of sequences were performed to quantify the absolute abundance of each unique TCRbeta CDR3 region. T cell fraction was estimated by normalization of TCRbeta template counts to usable DNA, with usable DNA being measured through amplification of reference genes present in all nucleated cells. Repertoire TCRs were annotated as SARS-CoV-2-specific by exact matching of V gene, CDR3 amino acid sequence and J gene to a known reactive TCR set. The reference SARS-CoV-2 TCR set was obtained from MIRA and was filtered for enrichment in COVID-19-positive ImmuneCODE repertoires, whereby public or cross-reactive TCRs were removed. Based on the MIRA antigens, annotated TCRs were further analysed at the level of specific ORF or position within ORF. Breadth was defined as annotated unique rearrangements over total unique productive rearrangements; depth was the summed frequency of those rearrangements. Two-sided Wilcoxon rank-sum tests were applied when comparing TCR breadth between groups. TCRdb provides this immuneACCESS table in a form limited to in-frame rearrangements. Some clones are lacking; in checked studies, under half of them reflect an unresolved V gene, and why the rest are absent is not known. Clonal size and the V and J genes are those of that table, whereas D and trimming came from the DNA. The sample records a few hundred thousand clones, 83% of which are singletons. Approximately 7.8% of the sample rests with the top ten.

The source of the sample is a study of Ad26.COV2.S vaccination and SARS-CoV-2 variants (dated by TCRdb to the early 2020s). A note on the overall study: Donors in the vaccine arm were drawn from COV1001, a multicentre, randomized, double-blind, placebo-controlled phase I-IIa trial testing Ad26.COV2.S in healthy adults. The TCR-sequenced set comprised around 30 samples: some 20 Ad26.COV2.S vaccine recipients, 5 placebo recipients and 8 SARS-CoV-2 convalescent individuals. The specificity and breadth of SARS-CoV-2-reactive T cell receptors after Ad26.COV2.S vaccination were assessed by TCRbeta repertoire sequencing. Ad26.COV2.S was given intramuscularly at 5x10^10 or 1x10^11 viral particles, as a single shot or as two shots 56 days apart. Investigators remained blinded to trial group allocation during experiments and outcome assessment. Participants in the trial were split at random into five groups of five each, receiving low-dose or high-dose Ad26.COV2.S once or twice, or else placebo on both occasions. The study at large found these results: After vaccination, substantial breadth of spike-specific CD8+ and CD4+ T cell responses was reported. Spike-specific TCR breadth was higher in Ad26.COV2.S recipients than in placebo recipients (P = 0.0014). Comparing responses between vaccine doses or regimens was not something the study was powered to do. Vaccine and placebo recipients had similar non-spike TCR breadth, a finding consistent with the vaccine containing only spike. The authors noted that the TCR breadth and depth analyses may have underestimated total T cell responses.

Taken with the paper, the label for treatment or condition translates to: roughly 20 received Ad26.COV2.S at low or high dose, single or two shots; about five received placebo; per-sample allocation not given. For vaccine and placebo recipients, the sequenced repertoires came from samples collected on day 63 after the first injection. Cohort 1b enrolled 25 to 30 adults aged 18-55 years at a single site in Boston, USA, between 29 July and 7 August 2020. As a vaccine, Ad26.COV2.S was a replication-incompetent adenovirus type 26 vector that expressed a prefusion-stabilized SARS-CoV-2 spike protein derived from the original Wuhan strain. Reading the germline V gene (reference sequence) gives CDR1 SGHNT and CDR2 YYREEE. Ends trimmed: V by 4 bases, J by 5 bases; bases unmatched to a gene: 6. Counted from cysteine to phenylalanine, this CDR3 has 15 amino acids. The kept DNA is CDR3 alone, 45 bases in frame from the first base.

The chain is assembled from TRBV5-4 and TRBJ1-4, with 9 bases aligning to TRBD1. This receptor was taken from a person between 18 and 59 years old who received the Ad26.COV2.S COVID-19 vaccine or a placebo. The material sequenced was peripheral blood, taken in a trial of Ad26.COV2.S vaccine versus placebo. The nucleotides read TGTGCCAGCAGCCTGGCCGGGACAGGGAATGAAAAACTGTTTTTT. This codes for CASSLAGTGNEKLFF.